This section outlines one TCR beta chain sequence together with its context. The antigen remains undetermined. This entry belongs to a study of T cell responses to AZD1222 COVID-19 vaccine. Profiling relied on immunoSEQ multiplex PCR, and the TCRdb table lists in-frame clones only, not all of them. The table lists about 120,000 clones, just over 85% of them singletons. The V end was cut by 4 bases, the J end by 6 bases, with 13 bases between. Germline CDR1 SGDLS, CDR2 YYNGEE. The CDR3 consists of 14 residues. The study's findings and limits: After the peak T cell response, and only then, were repertoires sampled. Increases in Spike-specific TCR breadth and depth were seen after two AZD1222 doses. Most donors were white British and more were female, and clonal diversity was possibly underestimated.

The material sequenced was peripheral blood, taken on day 0 of AZD1222 vaccination. The origin of this receptor is an adult in good health. This rearrangement joins TRBV9 to TRBJ2-2, with a possible D match to TRBD1 (6 bases). CDR3 in DNA: TGTGCCAGCAGCCGGATCCCAGGGGCCGGGGAGCTGTTTTTT. Its translation is CASSRIPGAGELFF.